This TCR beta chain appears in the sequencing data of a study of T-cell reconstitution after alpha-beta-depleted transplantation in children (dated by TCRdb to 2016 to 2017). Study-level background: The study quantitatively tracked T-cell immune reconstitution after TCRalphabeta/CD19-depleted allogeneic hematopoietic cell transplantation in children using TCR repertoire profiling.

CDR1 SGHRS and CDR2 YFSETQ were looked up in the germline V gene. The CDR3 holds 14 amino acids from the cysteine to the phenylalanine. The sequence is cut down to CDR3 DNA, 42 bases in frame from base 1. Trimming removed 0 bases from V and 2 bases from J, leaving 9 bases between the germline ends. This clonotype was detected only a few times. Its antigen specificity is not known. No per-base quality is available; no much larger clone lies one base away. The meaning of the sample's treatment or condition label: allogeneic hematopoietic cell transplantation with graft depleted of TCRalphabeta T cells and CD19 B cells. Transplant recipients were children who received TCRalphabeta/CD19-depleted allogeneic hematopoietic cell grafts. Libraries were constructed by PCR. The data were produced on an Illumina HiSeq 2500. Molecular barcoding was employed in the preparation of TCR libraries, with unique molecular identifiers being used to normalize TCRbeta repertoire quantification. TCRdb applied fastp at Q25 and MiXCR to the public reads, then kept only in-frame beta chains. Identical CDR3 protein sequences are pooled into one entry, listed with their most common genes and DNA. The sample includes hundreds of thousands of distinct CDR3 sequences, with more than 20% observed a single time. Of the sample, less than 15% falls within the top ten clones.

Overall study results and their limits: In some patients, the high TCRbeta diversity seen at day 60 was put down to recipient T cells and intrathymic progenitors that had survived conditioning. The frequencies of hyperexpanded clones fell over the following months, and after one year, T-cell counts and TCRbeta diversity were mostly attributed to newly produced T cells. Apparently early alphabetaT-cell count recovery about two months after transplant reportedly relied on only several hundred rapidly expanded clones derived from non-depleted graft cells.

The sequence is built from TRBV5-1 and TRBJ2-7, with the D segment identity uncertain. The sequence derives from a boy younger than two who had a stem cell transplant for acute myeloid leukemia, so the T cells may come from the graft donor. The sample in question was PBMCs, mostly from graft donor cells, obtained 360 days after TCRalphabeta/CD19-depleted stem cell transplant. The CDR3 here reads CASSLGQHAYEQYF. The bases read TGCGCCAGCAGCTTGGGACAACACGCCTACGAGCAGTACTTC.